These 19 T cell receptor beta chains came from one sample sequenced in a study of graft-versus-host responses after intestinal transplantation. TCRdb's table, derived via immunoSEQ multiplex PCR, lists solely in-frame clones and lacks some. The data contain about 88,000 clones, approximately 94% of them singletons. The antigens for these receptors are not known. Material: unstimulated CD4+ T cells sorted from spleen or lymph node cells, obtained before transplant. The source of these receptors is a human donor who was the organ donor for an intestinal transplant.

The genes are TRBV11-3 and TRBJ1-5; weak D call: TRBD1 (5 bases). V lost 5 bases and J lost 0, with 14 bases in between. Germline V gene lookup returns CDR1 SGHNT and CDR2 YENEEA. The CDR3 is 16 amino acids. The CDR3, as DNA: TGTGCCAGCAGCCTCAATGGGGCGGATAGCAATCAGCCCCAGCATTTT. Amino acids: CASSLNGADSNQPQHF.

This chain joins TRBV9 and TRBJ2-7; weak D call: TRBD1 (6 bases). The CDR3 covers 14 residues. The germline gives CDR1 SGDLS, CDR2 YYNGEE. Trimming took off 4 bases at V and 0 bases at J, with 11 bases between the two ends. CDR3 region: CASSPRDISYEQYF. CDR3 nucleotides: TGTGCCAGCAGCCCCCGGGACATCTCCTACGAGCAGTACTTC. Using reference TRBV9 and TRBJ2-7 for the parts outside the CDR3, the full variable domain is DSGVTQTPKHLITATGQRVTLRCSPRSGDLSVYWYQQSLDQGLQFLIQYYNGEERAKGNILERFSAQQFPDLHSELNLSSLELGDSALYFCASSPRDISYEQYFGPGTRLTVT.

The chain joins TRBV2 to TRBJ1-5; D may be TRBD1 (6 bases). In germline, CDR1 is SNHLY, CDR2 FYNNEI. The CDR3 length is 15 residues. Trimming stripped 5 bases from V and 5 bases from J, with 16 bases between. CDR3 DNA: TGTGCCAGCAGTCTACAGGGTATTGAGGATCAGCCCCAGCATTTT. Translating gives CASSLQGIEDQPQHF. The variable domain in full, with the rest retrieved from reference TRBV2 and TRBJ1-5, is EPEVTQTPSHQVTQMGQEVILRCVPISNHLYFYWYRQILGQKVEFLVSFYNNEISEKSEIFDDQFSVERPDGSNFTLKIRSTKLEDSAMYFCASSLQGIEDQPQHFGDGTRLSIL.

The chain uses TRBV6-6 and TRBJ2-7; 8 bases agree with TRBD2. This CDR3 has 14 residues. After removal of 0 bases from V and 6 bases from J, the junction contained 4 bases not matched to a gene. Germline V gene data show CDR1 as MNHNY and CDR2 as SVGAGI (reference sequence). The CDR3 DNA sequence: TGTGCCAGCAGTTACTCGCGGACTAGCCTCGAGCAGTACTTC. It translates to CASSYSRTSLEQYF.

The chain uses TRBV6-1 and TRBJ1-2; TRBD1 matches at 12 bases. With V trimmed by 8 bases and J by 7 bases, 8 bases remained unmatched. From germline, CDR1 is MNHNS and CDR2 SASEGT. This CDR3 comprises 14 residues. In DNA, the CDR3 is TGTGCCAGCTGGGCGGGACAGGGGGCGCCTGGCTACACCTTC. As protein: CASWAGQGAPGYTF.

The chain joins TRBV7-8 to TRBJ2-5; the D gene could be TRBD1 or TRBD2 (6 bases each). The CDR3 is made up of 14 amino acids. Germline values: CDR1 SGHVS, CDR2 FQNEAQ. Trimming pared 5 bases from V and 3 bases from J, leaving 13 bases between. CDR3 coding DNA: TGTGCCAGCAGCGCTAGGGGGGCGGAAGAGACCCAGTACTTC. Its protein is CASSARGAEETQYF.

The rearrangement uses TRBV28 and TRBJ1-2; D is possibly TRBD1 (6 bases). V was cut by 7 bases and J by 8 bases, with 23 bases left in between. The CDR3 contains 15 residues. CDR1 and CDR2 from the germline V gene are MDHEN and SYDVKM. The DNA of the CDR3 is TGTGCCAGCATTTCGAACAACAGGGTTTTGGGCGGCTACACCTTC. Its protein is CASISNNRVLGGYTF.

CDR3 nucleotides: TGTGCCAGCAGCCTGGCGGCTAGCGGGGGGGGGAATGAGCAGTTCTTC. This sequence encodes CASSLAASGGGNEQFF. V and J are TRBV5-4 and TRBJ2-1, with 12 bases that match TRBD2. The CDR3 is 16 amino acids. V gave up 4 bases and J gave up 7 bases; unmatched junction bases: 9. Germline loops: CDR1 SGHNT, CDR2 YYREEE (reference sequence).

This clone was recorded once. The genes are TRBV21-1 and TRBJ1-6; TRBD1, as called in the table, went unchecked against the DNA. TRBV21-1 is a pseudogene. This CDR3 spans 14 amino acids. The CDR3 here is CASTGTGRRSPLHF. The DNA for the CDR3 is TGTGCCAGCACTGGGACAGGACGCCGTTCACCCCTCCACTTT.

The chain recombines TRBV6-5 with TRBJ2-2; D gene ambiguous. V gave up 2 bases and J gave up 3 bases, with 7 bases separating them. This CDR3 has 14 residues. In germline, CDR1 is MNHEY, CDR2 SVGAGI. The CDR3 reads CASSYITDTGELFF. The CDR3 nucleotides are TGTGCCAGCAGTTACATCACCGACACCGGGGAGCTGTTTTTT.

V is TRBV9 and J is TRBJ1-3; D is ambiguous. This CDR3 spans 15 amino acids. Germline lookup yields CDR1 SGDLS and CDR2 YYNGEE. Deletions cut 0 bases from V and 0 bases from J, with 7 bases between. The CDR3 bases are TGTGCCAGCAGCGTAGATGGAGCCTCTGGAAACACCATATATTTT. It codes for CASSVDGASGNTIYF.

The chain is built from TRBV6-6 and TRBJ2-3; 7 bases are shared with TRBD2. Germline CDR1 is MNHNY and CDR2 is SVGAGI (reference sequence). With V trimmed by 0 bases and J by 3 bases, 6 bases remained unmatched. The CDR3 spans 16 residues. The CDR3 DNA follows: TGTGCCAGCAGTTACTCGAGGCTAGCGGTGACAGATACGCAGTATTTT. It translates to CASSYSRLAVTDTQYF.

The chain links TRBV7-3 to TRBJ2-3; no reliable D call. Looked up from germline, CDR1 is SGHTA and CDR2 is FQGTGA. This CDR3 has 14 amino acids. Trimming removed 5 bases at V and 2 bases at J, with 11 bases between. CDR3 nucleotide sequence: TGTGCCAGCAGCCCGACCCGTGACACAGATACGCAGTATTTT. This encodes CASSPTRDTDTQYF. Drawing the rest from reference TRBV7-3 and TRBJ2-3, the complete variable domain is GAGVSQTPSNKVTEKGKYVELRCDPISGHTALYWYRQSLGQGPEFLIYFQGTGAADDSGLPNDRFFAVRPEGSVSTLKIQRTERGDSAVYLCASSPTRDTDTQYFGPGTRLTVL.

Note on this clone: Other DNA variants within this sample encode the same CDR3. This chain joins TRBV2 and TRBJ1-5; 7 nucleotides line up with TRBD1. Per the germline V gene, CDR1 is SNHLY and CDR2 is FYNNEI. CDR3 length equals 15 residues. The V and J ends lost 4 bases and 3 bases, in that order; junction bases with no gene match: 6. The CDR3 reads CASSVSTGNNQPQHF. DNA for the CDR3: TGTGCCAGCAGTGTCTCGACAGGGAACAATCAGCCCCAGCATTTT.

This chain links TRBV6-1 with TRBJ1-6; 7 bases are shared with TRBD1. The CDR3 loop spans 14 amino acids. Germline CDR1 is MNHNS and CDR2 is SASEGT. The ends lost 7 bases at V and 7 bases at J; junction bases unmatched: 7. CDR3 residues: CASTRGRGNSPLHF. In DNA form, the CDR3 reads TGTGCCAGCACCCGGGGCAGGGGGAATTCACCCCTCCACTTT.

The CDR3 DNA reads as TGTGCCAGCAGTTTTTCAACTAATGAAAAACTGTTTTTT. Translating gives CASSFSTNEKLFF. V usage is TRBV27 and J usage is TRBJ1-4, with unresolved D. Germline V gene sequence: CDR1 MNHEY, CDR2 SMNVEV (reference sequence). The V end lost 3 bases, the J end lost 0 bases, and 2 bases lay between the germline ends. The CDR3 covers 13 residues.

The chain joins TRBV10-1 to TRBJ1-1; no definite D call. CDR3 size: 13 residues. V was clipped by 1 base and J by 5 bases, with 8 bases between them. From germline, CDR1 is WNHNN and CDR2 SYGVQD (reference sequence). The CDR3: CASSELYTTEAFF. The CDR3 DNA follows: TGCGCCAGCAGTGAGTTGTATACAACTGAAGCTTTCTTT.

The chain has TRBV20-1 and TRBJ2-3; D remains ambiguous. CDR3 length equals 11 residues. Looked up from germline, CDR1 is DFQATT and CDR2 is SNEGSKA (reference sequence). The V gene lost 5 bases and the J gene lost 5 bases, with 8 bases spanning the gap. The chain's CDR3 is CSAHRVDTQYF. CDR3 nucleotide sequence: TGCAGTGCTCATAGGGTAGATACGCAGTATTTT.

CDR3 sequence (DNA): TGTGCCTGGAGTTATCCTGGGACAGGGAACTATGGCTACACCTTC. It codes for CAWSYPGTGNYGYTF. V is TRBV30 and J is TRBJ1-2, with TRBD1 matching over 9 bases. Germline V gene lookup returns CDR1 GTSNPN and CDR2 SVGIG (reference sequence). The V gene end was trimmed by 2 bases and the J gene end by 2 bases; junction bases not matched to a gene: 6. The CDR3 covers 15 residues.